The 32 T cell receptor beta chains below come from one sample, sequenced in a study of response to subunit inactivated influenza vaccine. From the RT-PCR reads, TCRdb called clonotypes with MiXCR, one entry per CDR3 protein. The data contain under 800,000 distinct CDR3 sequences, 14% of them singletons. Source: PBMCs from blood, taken roughly 15 days before vaccination. The receptor set was obtained from a man over 45 who received an inactivated influenza vaccine.

In this sample, this clonotype turned up a few times. The chain uses TRBV29-1 and TRBJ2-1; possibly TRBD1 or TRBD2 for D (5 bases each). V lost 7 bases and J 4 bases, leaving 14 bases between the germline ends. This CDR3 is 13 amino acids long. Germline V CDR1 and CDR2: SQVTM, ANQGSEA. CDR3 region: CSGSGLEYNEQFF. The CDR3 DNA reads TGCAGCGGCTCGGGGCTTGAATACAATGAGCAGTTCTTC.

This clonotype was seen only a few times. The chain couples TRBV6-5 to TRBJ1-3, with TRBD1 matching over 8 bases. Germline V gene lookup returns CDR1 MNHEY and CDR2 SVGAGI. This CDR3 comprises 16 residues. J was trimmed by 2 bases and V by 2 bases; bases with no gene match: 5. The CDR3 spells CASSYTADRAGNTIYF. In nucleotides, the CDR3 is TGTGCCAGCAGTTACACCGCGGACAGGGCTGGAAACACCATATATTTT.

The chain employs TRBV9 and TRBJ2-1; maybe TRBD2 (6 bases). The germline V gene has CDR1 SGDLS and CDR2 YYNGEE. This CDR3 spans 15 amino acids. V lost 0 bases and J 3 bases, leaving 10 bases between the germline ends. CDR3 protein: CASSVAAGDYNEQFF. In DNA form, the CDR3 reads TGTGCCAGCAGCGTAGCAGCGGGCGACTACAATGAGCAGTTCTTC.

This chain uses TRBV5-1 with TRBJ2-7; TRBD1 agrees at 7 bases. The germline gives CDR1 SGHRS, CDR2 YFSETQ. The CDR3 is made up of 13 amino acids. V lost 5 bases, J lost 5 bases, and 7 bases stayed unmatched. The CDR3 protein is CASSQRQGHEQYF. DNA for the CDR3: TGCGCCAGCAGTCAAAGACAGGGCCACGAGCAGTACTTC.

This clonotype was seen repeatedly, ten times or more. V usage is TRBV9 and J usage is TRBJ2-7; the match to TRBD1 covers 8 bases. Germline loops: CDR1 SGDLS, CDR2 YYNGEE. The V gene end was trimmed by 2 bases and the J gene end by 0 bases; junction bases not matched to a gene: 4. The CDR3 sequence is 15 residues long. The CDR3 sequence is CASSVSTGGSYEQYF. CDR3 in DNA: TGTGCCAGCAGCGTGTCCACAGGGGGCTCCTACGAGCAGTACTTC.

This chain connects TRBV29-1 to TRBJ2-1; the D gene is possibly TRBD1 (5 bases). The V and J ends lost 5 bases and 2 bases respectively, with 13 bases between them. In germline, CDR1 is SQVTM, CDR2 ANQGSEA. The CDR3 is 14 amino acids. The chain's CDR3 is CSVSRVVAYNEQFF. CDR3 sequence (DNA): TGCAGCGTTTCCAGGGTAGTGGCCTACAATGAGCAGTTCTTC.

The chain uses TRBV12-3 or TRBV12-4 and TRBJ1-2; 9 bases agree with TRBD1. The junction had 5 bases not matched to a gene; V was cut back by 5 bases and J by 7 bases. The CDR3 loop spans 13 amino acids. In nucleotides, the CDR3 is TGTGCCAGCAGTATAGGGACAGGGTTTGGCTACACCTTC. It is translated as CASSIGTGFGYTF.

This chain joins TRBV7-9 and TRBJ1-2; unclear D gene. The germline CDR1 and CDR2 sequences are SEHNR and FQNEAQ (reference sequence). The CDR3 is 14 amino acids. V was trimmed by 7 bases and J by 0 bases, leaving 12 bases between them. The CDR3 spells CASIPLGSNYGYTF. CDR3 DNA sequence: TGTGCCAGCATCCCGCTCGGGTCTAACTATGGCTACACCTTC.

In this sample, this clonotype turned up a few times. The chain employs TRBV7-9 and TRBJ2-1; 10 nucleotides agree with TRBD2. V shed 3 bases, J shed 7 bases, and the junction held 9 bases outside the gene matches. Per germline, CDR1 SEHNR and CDR2 FQNEAQ (reference sequence). The CDR3 sequence is 16 residues long. DNA of the CDR3: TGTGCCAGCAGCTTCTGGCCTAGCGGGAGTAAGAATGAGCAGTTCTTC. Translating gives CASSFWPSGSKNEQFF.

In its sample, this clonotype was seen many times. The chain combines TRBV12-3 or TRBV12-4 with TRBJ2-5; either TRBD1 or TRBD2 may supply D (5 bases each). Trimming stripped 5 bases from V and 1 base from J, with 11 bases between. The CDR3 contains 14 residues. In nucleotides, the CDR3 is TGTGCCAGCAGTCGGGACGCCACCCAAGAGACCCAGTACTTC. Translating it yields CASSRDATQETQYF.

The chain is built from TRBV20-1 and TRBJ1-3; possibly TRBD1 for D (5 bases). From germline, CDR1 is DFQATT and CDR2 SNEGSKA (reference sequence). CDR3 length equals 14 residues. Trimming cost V 6 bases and J 0 bases, with 12 bases left between them. The DNA for the CDR3 is TGCAGTGCACCTACAGGACCCTCTGGAAACACCATATATTTT. Translating it yields CSAPTGPSGNTIYF.

This clonotype has only a few counts. V is TRBV7-8 and J is TRBJ2-3; D is unresolved. The germline gives CDR1 SGHVS, CDR2 FQNEAQ. The CDR3 extends over 16 amino acids. V dropped 0 bases and J dropped 2 bases, with 12 bases sitting between them. DNA for the CDR3: TGTGCCAGCAGCTTAGCCCGATTGGCTCCCACAGATACGCAGTATTTT. Its protein product is CASSLARLAPTDTQYF.

The sample holds a few counts of this clonotype. The chain combines TRBV6-1 with TRBJ1-5; possible D gene TRBD1, 5 bases. CDR3 length: 15 residues. The V and J ends lost 7 bases and 7 bases respectively, with 20 bases between them. CDR1 is MNHNS, CDR2 SASEGT, per germline. The DNA of the CDR3 is TGTGCCAGCACTACGTGGGGCGCCGTAGGCCAGCCCCAGCATTTT. Amino acid sequence: CASTTWGAVGQPQHF.

The chain has TRBV5-5 and TRBJ2-1, with 12 bases lining up with TRBD2. V lost 4 bases to trimming and J lost 8 bases; unmatched junction nucleotides: 4. CDR3 length: 14 residues. The germline CDR1 and CDR2 sequences are SGHKS and YYEKEE (reference sequence). The CDR3 spells CASSPSGRAYEQFF. CDR3 DNA: TGTGCCAGCAGCCCTAGCGGGAGGGCCTATGAGCAGTTCTTC.

V gene TRBV10-3 combines with J gene TRBJ1-1; D unclear. V was cut by 8 bases and J by 0 bases, with 10 bases left in between. The V gene's germline CDR1 is ENHRY and CDR2 SYGVKD. This CDR3 region has 13 residues. The CDR3 protein is CAIARGMNTEAFF. For the CDR3, the DNA is TGTGCCATCGCGAGAGGGATGAACACTGAAGCTTTCTTT.

J is TRBJ2-3 and V is TRBV4-3, with D possibly TRBD2 on 6 matching bases. V lost 0 bases to trimming and J lost 0 bases, with 10 bases between them. There are 16 residues in the CDR3. Per the germline V gene, CDR1 is LGHNA and CDR2 is YSLEER. In nucleotides, the CDR3 is TGCGCCAGCAGCCAAGACGCGGGGAGAAGCACAGATACGCAGTATTTT. It yields the protein CASSQDAGRSTDTQYF.

With regard to this clonotype: The junction and the germline gene differ at one end; a read error may be behind it. The rearrangement joins TRBV3-1 to TRBJ2-7, with D perhaps assigned TRBD1 or TRBD2 (6 bases each). Looked up from germline, CDR1 is LGHDT and CDR2 is YNNKEL (reference sequence). There are 15 residues in the CDR3. CDR3 DNA: TGTGCCAGCACCCAAGACCGGGGGCCCAACTACGAGCAGTACTTC. It codes for CASTQDRGPNYEQYF.

This chain links TRBV4-1 with TRBJ2-5, with 12 nucleotides matching TRBD2. The CDR3 sequence is 17 residues long. Germline V lookup: CDR1 MGHRA, CDR2 YSYEKL. The junction had 7 bases not matched to a gene; V was cut back by 5 bases and J by 0 bases. The CDR3 DNA reads TGCGCCAGCAGCGACCGAACTAGCGGGGGGTACCAAGAGACCCAGTACTTC. This gives the protein CASSDRTSGGYQETQYF.

V is TRBV10-3 and J is TRBJ1-2, with 8 bases fitting TRBD1. This CDR3 contains 14 residues. Trimming at V came to 6 bases and at J to 4 bases, leaving 7 bases not matched to a gene. The germline gives CDR1 ENHRY, CDR2 SYGVKD. In nucleotides, the CDR3 is TGTGCCATCAGGGGACAGGCGGTGGGCTATGGCTACACCTTC. This gives the protein CAIRGQAVGYGYTF.

This chain joins TRBV5-5 and TRBJ2-2, with D uncertain. V shed 7 bases and J shed 7 bases, with 8 bases lying between them. CDR3 length equals 11 residues. Per the germline V gene, CDR1 is SGHKS and CDR2 is YYEKEE (reference sequence). CDR3 region: CASAQSGELFF. Written as DNA, the CDR3 is TGTGCCAGCGCCCAGAGCGGGGAGCTGTTTTTT.

The chain joins TRBV20-1 to TRBJ2-5, with D hard to call. Germline assignment: CDR1 DFQATT and CDR2 SNEGSKA (reference sequence). The CDR3 covers 14 residues. With 3 bases removed from V and 4 bases from J, the gap between germline ends came to 15 bases. The CDR3 coding sequence is TGCAGTGCTAGGCCGGGCCAGACCCTAGAGACCCAGTACTTC. Translated: CSARPGQTLETQYF.

For this clonotype: A read error may be the cause here, since a much bigger clone is one base away. The CDR3 is CASSYTGNTIYF. The DNA for the CDR3 is TGTGCCAGCAGTTACACCGGAAACACCATATATTTT. The V call is TRBV6-2 or TRBV6-3, the J call TRBJ1-3; no reliable D call. The CDR3 consists of 12 residues. Germline V gives CDR1 MNHEY, CDR2 SVGEGT. V shed 2 bases and J shed 4 bases, with 3 bases lying between them.

The chain carries TRBV18 and TRBJ2-2, with D perhaps matching TRBD2 (6 bases). Trimming took 7 bases from V and 1 from J, leaving 10 bases between them. The CDR3 length is 14 residues. From germline, CDR1 is KGHSH and CDR2 LQKENI. The CDR3 reads CASLGLLNTGELFF. In DNA form, the CDR3 reads TGTGCCAGCTTGGGACTTTTGAACACCGGGGAGCTGTTTTTT.

This clonotype was detected only a few times. The chain couples TRBV15 to TRBJ2-5, with D possibly called TRBD1 or TRBD2 (5 bases each). Trimming cost V 0 bases and J 10 bases, with 12 bases left between them. Germline CDR1 and CDR2: LNHNV and YYDKDF (reference sequence). This CDR3 has 13 residues. The CDR3 here is CATSRETGTYQYF. In DNA, the CDR3 is TGTGCCACCAGCAGAGAGACCGGGACGTACCAGTACTTC.

Points on this clonotype: This may stem from a read error, because a much larger clone lies one nucleotide away. The rearrangement joins TRBV30 to TRBJ2-3; D assignment may be TRBD1 or TRBD2 (5 bases each). The ends were cut back, 7 bases at V and 0 bases at J, with 20 bases in the middle. The CDR3 covers 16 residues. Looked up from germline, CDR1 is GTSNPN and CDR2 is SVGIG (reference sequence). The CDR3 bases are TGTGCCTCGGACCCCTGGGACGACGCCAGCACAGATACGCAGTATTTT. This codes for CASDPWDDASTDTQYF.

This clonotype was counted ten times or more. The chain couples TRBV18 to TRBJ1-2; D gene unclear. The CDR3 extends over 13 amino acids. Trimming left V 3 bases short and J 1 base short, with 6 bases between. CDR1 is KGHSH, CDR2 LQKENI, per germline. The CDR3 is CASSPEINYGYTF. Here the CDR3 DNA reads TGTGCCAGCTCACCCGAGATTAACTATGGCTACACCTTC.

This clonotype came up a few times. The chain joins TRBV3-1 to TRBJ2-1, with 7 bases identical to TRBD2. V was pared by 6 bases and J by 9 bases, with 8 bases of the junction left unmatched. CDR3 size: 13 residues. Germline-derived CDR1 and CDR2 are LGHDT and YNNKEL (reference sequence). The CDR3 loop is CASSPTSFSEQFF. As DNA, the CDR3 is TGTGCCAGCAGTCCGACTAGCTTTAGTGAGCAGTTCTTC.

This clonotype has ten or more counts. The CDR3 spells CASSSTSGPTYEQYF. CDR3 sequence (DNA): TGTGCCAGCAGCTCCACTAGCGGACCTACCTACGAGCAGTACTTC. The chain links TRBV7-9 to TRBJ2-7; 8 nucleotides agree with TRBD2. This CDR3 contains 15 residues. Per germline, CDR1 SEHNR and CDR2 FQNEAQ (reference sequence). The ends lost 4 bases at V and 2 bases at J; junction bases unmatched: 7.

CDR3 amino acids: CASSLPSHWGYTF. DNA of the CDR3: TGTGCCAGCAGTTTGCCCAGCCATTGGGGCTACACCTTC. The chain combines TRBV28 with TRBJ1-2; D gene unclear. The CDR3 has 13 amino acids. Germline V gene data show CDR1 as MDHEN and CDR2 as SYDVKM. V was trimmed by 3 bases and J by 8 bases, leaving 13 bases between them.

This clonotype was seen at least ten times. The chain is built from TRBV4-1 and TRBJ2-1; D possibly corresponds to TRBD1 (6 bases). Germline CDR1 reads MGHRA; CDR2 reads YSYEKL. This CDR3 region has 16 residues. The ends were cut back, 3 bases at V and 3 bases at J, with 15 bases in the middle. The CDR3 DNA sequence: TGCGCCAGCAGCCAGTACAGGGTACCCTTCTACAATGAGCAGTTCTTC. Its protein is CASSQYRVPFYNEQFF.

This clonotype was counted between two and nine times. V and J are TRBV6-1 and TRBJ2-7; 8 nucleotides align to TRBD1. The germline V gene has CDR1 MNHNS and CDR2 SASEGT. V shed 4 bases, J shed 3 bases, and the junction held 2 bases outside the gene matches. The CDR3 totals 13 residues. The CDR3 bases are TGTGCCAGCAGTGCAGGGGGCGGCTACGAGCAGTACTTC. It codes for CASSAGGGYEQYF.

The J gene is TRBJ1-5, the V gene TRBV6-5; D remains unclear. The germline V gene has CDR1 MNHEY and CDR2 SVGAGI. Deletions cut 0 bases from V and 10 bases from J, with 10 bases between. The CDR3 runs to 13 residues. The CDR3 DNA sequence: TGTGCCAGCAGTTACTCGAGGCAGACACCCCAGCATTTT. Protein product: CASSYSRQTPQHF.